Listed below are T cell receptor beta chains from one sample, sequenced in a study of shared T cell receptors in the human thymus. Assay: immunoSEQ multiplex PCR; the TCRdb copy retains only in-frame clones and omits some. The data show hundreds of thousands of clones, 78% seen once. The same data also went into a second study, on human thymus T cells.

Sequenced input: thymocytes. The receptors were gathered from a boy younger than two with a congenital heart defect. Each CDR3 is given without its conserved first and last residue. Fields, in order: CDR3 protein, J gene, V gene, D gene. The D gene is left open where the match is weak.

ASSEGGGLAGGNEQF TRBJ2-1 TRBV2 TRBD2
ASSDHQGWAEAF TRBJ1-1 TRBV7-2 -
ASSPKRTIPGYGYT TRBJ1-2 TRBV28 -
ASSYKTDSHEQY TRBJ2-7 TRBV6-5 -
ASSPRGGASQETQY TRBJ2-5 TRBV5-4 -
ASSWTSGVAYEQY TRBJ2-7 TRBV27 TRBD2
ASSLEREVKDTQY TRBJ2-3 TRBV5-4 -
ASGPGTPDEQF TRBJ2-1 TRBV4-3 -
ASSQVRHIRGGRGYT TRBJ1-2 TRBV4-3 -
ASRRGNEQF TRBJ2-1 TRBV7-9 -
ASSIGGSSYEQY TRBJ2-7 TRBV19 -
ASSPSRGDTGELF TRBJ2-2 TRBV4-1 TRBD2
ASSSLEKRGADTQY TRBJ2-3 TRBV5-1 TRBD2
ASSLLVLAVSYEQY TRBJ2-7 TRBV5-6 TRBD2
ASSPWGLNTGELF TRBJ2-2 TRBV14 -
SVRLAGDPYEQF TRBJ2-1 TRBV29-1 TRBD2
ASSQGVREGPTDTQY TRBJ2-3 TRBV4-2 TRBD2
AIRGLHRSYEQY TRBJ2-7 TRBV10-3 -
ASSPSYRGDYEQY TRBJ2-7 TRBV11-2 TRBD1
AWSARESQETQY TRBJ2-5 TRBV30 -
ASRQGNTEAF TRBJ1-1 TRBV27 -
SATRVNEQF TRBJ2-1 TRBV20-1 -
ASSPTSVGPYEQY TRBJ2-7 TRBV5-6 TRBD2
ASGLGTVYEQY TRBJ2-7 TRBV12-5 TRBD1
ASSTRQGTDETQY TRBJ2-5 TRBV27 TRBD1
ASSAPGQGADGNYEQY TRBJ2-7 TRBV9 TRBD1
ASTVQRTSGSGNTGELF TRBJ2-2 TRBV7-6 TRBD2
APGTSVTSYEQY TRBJ2-7 TRBV21-1 -
ASRRQGLGSAEQY TRBJ2-7 TRBV27 -
ASSQDRRHLNTEAF TRBJ1-1 TRBV4-3 -
ASSQGLAVPRAYEQY TRBJ2-7 TRBV4-3 -
ASSLGQGEMGI TRBJ2-1 TRBV7-9 TRBD1
ASSPTGSTPHIS TRBJ2-7 TRBV7-9 TRBD1
SAQGQDAYQETQY TRBJ2-5 TRBV29-1 TRBD1
ASSSPVPREGTDTQY TRBJ2-3 TRBV25-1 TRBD2
ASRPRTSGHNEQF TRBJ2-1 TRBV2 TRBD2
AWRQGRSTGELF TRBJ2-2 TRBV30 -
ASSPWTSGSAGELF TRBJ2-2 TRBV4-2 TRBD2
ASSERTGGSSTDTQY TRBJ2-3 TRBV10-1 TRBD2
ASSLRTGSGTEAF TRBJ1-1 TRBV5-5 TRBD1
ASSLSSGQYQPQH TRBJ1-5 TRBV27 -
ASSGEIYEQY TRBJ2-7 TRBV6-1 -
ASSHRTSGRLDETGELF TRBJ2-2 TRBV4-2 TRBD2
ASSPKGDEQY TRBJ2-7 TRBV18 -
ASSQEKECPYNEQF TRBJ2-1 TRBV4-3 -
ASSPLGTGNEQF TRBJ2-1 TRBV6-5 TRBD1
ASRNQGVVSYEQY TRBJ2-7 TRBV2 TRBD1
ASSIPDSSYEQY TRBJ2-7 TRBV19 -